The clone carrying this TCR beta chain showed up many times. The data derive from a study of T cells in Graves' hyperthyroidism and ophthalmopathy. The CDR3 is made up of 14 amino acids. CDR1 is SNHLY, CDR2 FYNNEI, per germline. V was shortened by 6 bases and J by 5 bases, with 13 bases between the two germline ends. Amplified TCR beta CDR3 regions derived from RNA transcripts. TCR CDR3 underwent first-round RT-PCR with the HTBI primer set. Each CDR3 protein is one row after TCRdb ran MiXCR on the multiplex PCR reads. This sample has 540,000 or so distinct CDR3 sequences, with 46% found just once. The chain couples TRBV2 to TRBJ1-4; D is uncertain. This TCR was recovered from an adult woman with Graves' disease, either hyperthyroidism or ophthalmopathy (not recorded which). Source material: peripheral blood or thyroid tissue (not recorded which). Written as DNA, the CDR3 is TGTGCCAGCAGCGACCGAGCCCTCAATGAAAAACTGTTTTTT. It specifies CASSDRALNEKLFF.